This is a list of T cell receptor beta chains from one sample in a study of blood T cell repertoires in COVID-19. The repertoire was sequenced with immunoSEQ multiplex PCR; TCRdb's copy has only in-frame clones and lacks some. The sample has 150,000 or so clones, roughly 89% seen once. The source material was peripheral blood. The receptors shown here come from a man aged 50 to 60 with acute or convalescent COVID-19. The CDR3 runs from the conserved cysteine through the conserved F or W. Each record gives: J gene, clone size, D gene, V gene, CDR3 protein, CDR3 DNA. D genes are given only for firm matches. The listing skips clone size in some rows; elsewhere it reads once, few, many or a size class.

J gene: TRBJ2-7
clone size: NA
D gene: TRBD1
V gene: TRBV18
CDR3 protein: CASSPDRVEQYF
CDR3 DNA: TGTGCCAGCTCACCCGACAGGGTCGAGCAGTACTTC

J gene: TRBJ1-5
clone size: NA
D gene: NA
V gene: TRBV12-3/TRBV12-4
CDR3 protein: CASSLSSQPQHF
CDR3 DNA: TGTGCCAGCAGTTTGTCGAGTCAGCCCCAGCATTTT

J gene: TRBJ1-2
clone size: NA
D gene: TRBD1
V gene: TRBV28
CDR3 protein: CASSLGTGANYGYTF
CDR3 DNA: TGTGCCAGCAGTTTAGGTACAGGGGCTAACTATGGCTACACCTTC

J gene: TRBJ2-5
clone size: NA
D gene: NA
V gene: TRBV30
CDR3 protein: CAWNTAGLRETQYF
CDR3 DNA: TGTGCCTGGAATACGGCAGGGCTGCGAGAGACCCAGTACTTC

J gene: TRBJ2-2
clone size: NA
D gene: NA
V gene: TRBV4-2
CDR3 protein: CASSQDSGPQEELFF
CDR3 DNA: TGTGCCAGCAGCCAAGACTCGGGCCCACAGGAGGAGCTGTTTTTT

J gene: TRBJ1-4
clone size: NA
D gene: NA
V gene: TRBV15
CDR3 protein: CATSRELFGGATNEKLFF
CDR3 DNA: TGTGCCACCAGCAGAGAACTTTTCGGGGGAGCAACTAATGAAAAACTGTTTTTT

J gene: TRBJ2-7
clone size: NA
D gene: TRBD2
V gene: TRBV5-4
CDR3 protein: CASSLGLAGEYEQYF
CDR3 DNA: TGTGCCAGCAGCTTGGGGCTAGCGGGAGAATACGAGCAGTACTTC

J gene: TRBJ2-5
clone size: NA
D gene: TRBD2
V gene: TRBV4-2
CDR3 protein: CASSQGGAGGETQYF
CDR3 DNA: TGTGCCAGCAGCCAAGGTGGGGCGGGAGGAGAGACCCAGTACTTC

J gene: TRBJ1-4
clone size: NA
D gene: NA
V gene: TRBV7-2
CDR3 protein: CASSLQGGRGEKLFF
CDR3 DNA: TGTGCCAGCAGCCTCCAAGGGGGGAGGGGGGAAAAACTGTTTTTT

J gene: TRBJ1-1
clone size: NA
D gene: TRBD1
V gene: TRBV18
CDR3 protein: CASSQDREDEAFF
CDR3 DNA: TGTGCCAGCTCACAAGACAGGGAGGATGAAGCTTTCTTT

J gene: TRBJ1-5
clone size: NA
D gene: TRBD1
V gene: TRBV10-3
CDR3 protein: CAISRTGGDSNQPQHF
CDR3 DNA: TGTGCCATCAGTCGGACAGGAGGGGATAGCAATCAGCCCCAGCATTTT

J gene: TRBJ1-5
clone size: NA
D gene: NA
V gene: TRBV11-1
CDR3 protein: CASSLYSNQPQHF
CDR3 DNA: TGTGCCAGCAGCTTATATAGCAATCAGCCCCAGCATTTT

J gene: TRBJ2-6
clone size: few
D gene: TRBD2
V gene: TRBV7-8
CDR3 protein: CASSFFGTSASGANVLTF
CDR3 DNA: TGTGCCAGCAGCTTCTTCGGGACTAGCGCCTCTGGGGCCAACGTCCTGACTTTC

J gene: TRBJ1-1
clone size: NA
D gene: NA
V gene: TRBV18
CDR3 protein: CASSPFLPRATGNTEAFF
CDR3 DNA: TGTGCCAGCTCACCCTTCTTACCCCGGGCGACAGGGAACACTGAAGCTTTCTTT

J gene: TRBJ2-1
clone size: NA
D gene: NA
V gene: TRBV5-4
CDR3 protein: CASSLQGGNEQFF
CDR3 DNA: TGTGCCAGCAGCTTACAGGGTGGCAATGAGCAGTTCTTC

J gene: TRBJ1-1
clone size: once
D gene: TRBD1
V gene: TRBV9
CDR3 protein: CASSPLSGTVRPTEAFF
CDR3 DNA: TGTGCCAGCAGCCCACTCTCCGGGACAGTGCGTCCCACTGAAGCTTTCTTT

J gene: TRBJ1-2
clone size: NA
D gene: NA
V gene: TRBV28
CDR3 protein: CASRATGSSPYGYTF
CDR3 DNA: TGTGCCAGCAGGGCAACAGGGAGTTCACCATATGGCTACACCTTC

J gene: TRBJ1-6
clone size: NA
D gene: TRBD1
V gene: TRBV18
CDR3 protein: CASSPMDRVRGNSPLHF
CDR3 DNA: TGTGCCAGCTCACCCATGGACAGGGTCCGAGGGAATTCACCCCTCCACTTT

J gene: TRBJ1-5
clone size: NA
D gene: NA
V gene: TRBV15
CDR3 protein: CATSRDGGYQPQHF
CDR3 DNA: TGTGCCACCAGCAGAGATGGAGGTTACCAGCCCCAGCATTTT

J gene: TRBJ1-1
clone size: NA
D gene: NA
V gene: TRBV18
CDR3 protein: CASSPGQTIHTEAFF
CDR3 DNA: TGTGCCAGCTCACCCGGACAGACCATTCACACTGAAGCTTTCTTT

J gene: TRBJ1-2
clone size: NA
D gene: NA
V gene: TRBV7-2
CDR3 protein: CASSLDTGTRGGYTF
CDR3 DNA: TGTGCCAGCAGCTTAGACACGGGGACTCGAGGGGGCTACACCTTC

J gene: TRBJ1-6
clone size: once
D gene: NA
V gene: TRBV6-2/TRBV6-3
CDR3 protein: CASSPRGVGNSPLHF
CDR3 DNA: TGTGCCAGCAGCCCCCGTGGTGTGGGCAATTCACCCCTCCACTTT

J gene: TRBJ2-4
clone size: NA
D gene: NA
V gene: TRBV4-3
CDR3 protein: CASSQDHGHGKNIQYF
CDR3 DNA: TGCGCCAGCAGCCAAGATCACGGACATGGCAAAAACATTCAGTACTTC

J gene: TRBJ1-2
clone size: NA
D gene: NA
V gene: TRBV5-8
CDR3 protein: CASSLGQNYGYTF
CDR3 DNA: TGTGCCAGCAGCTTGGGGCAAAACTATGGCTACACCTTC

J gene: TRBJ2-7
clone size: once
D gene: TRBD1
V gene: TRBV5-4
CDR3 protein: CASSLQGVPYEQYF
CDR3 DNA: TGTGCCAGCAGCCTACAGGGGGTTCCCTACGAGCAGTACTTC

J gene: TRBJ2-2
clone size: NA
D gene: NA
V gene: TRBV3-1/TRBV3-2
CDR3 protein: CASSQEGGLAGELFF
CDR3 DNA: TGTGCCAGCAGCCAAGAAGGGGGTCTGGCCGGGGAGCTGTTTTTT

J gene: TRBJ2-1
clone size: few
D gene: NA
V gene: TRBV6-5
CDR3 protein: CASRWDMNEQFF
CDR3 DNA: TGTGCCAGCAGATGGGACATGAATGAGCAGTTCTTC

J gene: TRBJ2-1
clone size: NA
D gene: NA
V gene: TRBV3-1/TRBV3-2
CDR3 protein: CASSRGGEQFF
CDR3 DNA: TGTGCCAGCAGCCGCGGAGGTGAGCAGTTCTTC

J gene: TRBJ2-5
clone size: NA
D gene: NA
V gene: TRBV7-3
CDR3 protein: CASSLPGETQYF
CDR3 DNA: TGTGCCAGCAGCTTACCGGGGGAGACCCAGTACTTC

J gene: TRBJ1-4
clone size: NA
D gene: NA
V gene: TRBV28
CDR3 protein: CASSSPGHIGATNEKLFF
CDR3 DNA: TGTGCCAGCAGTTCCCCGGGACATATTGGGGCAACTAATGAAAAACTGTTTTTT

J gene: TRBJ2-3
clone size: NA
D gene: NA
V gene: TRBV28
CDR3 protein: CASRSGGGGDTQYF
CDR3 DNA: TGTGCCAGCAGGTCAGGGGGAGGTGGAGATACGCAGTATTTT

J gene: TRBJ2-1
clone size: NA
D gene: NA
V gene: TRBV12-3/TRBV12-4
CDR3 protein: CASLRSTAFEQFF
CDR3 DNA: TGTGCCAGCCTACGATCGACAGCCTTTGAGCAGTTCTTC

J gene: TRBJ2-7
clone size: NA
D gene: NA
V gene: TRBV27
CDR3 protein: CASGPGNPYEQYF
CDR3 DNA: TGTGCCAGCGGGCCCGGGAACCCCTACGAGCAGTACTTC

J gene: TRBJ2-7
clone size: NA
D gene: TRBD2
V gene: TRBV27
CDR3 protein: CASSTSGRAVVEQYF
CDR3 DNA: TGTGCCAGCAGTACTAGCGGGAGGGCCGTGGTCGAGCAGTACTTC

J gene: TRBJ1-2
clone size: once
D gene: NA
V gene: TRBV29-1
CDR3 protein: CSVRDTSVYGYTF
CDR3 DNA: TGCAGCGTTCGGGACACTTCAGTCTATGGCTACACCTTC

J gene: TRBJ2-2
clone size: NA
D gene: TRBD1
V gene: TRBV28
CDR3 protein: CASSLGTGVNTGELFF
CDR3 DNA: TGTGCCAGCAGTCTAGGGACAGGGGTGAACACCGGGGAGCTGTTTTTT

J gene: TRBJ1-1
clone size: NA
D gene: TRBD1
V gene: TRBV7-9
CDR3 protein: CASSPGTGGGTEAFF
CDR3 DNA: TGTGCCAGCAGCCCCGGCACAGGGGGAGGGACTGAAGCTTTCTTT

J gene: TRBJ1-1
clone size: NA
D gene: TRBD1
V gene: TRBV28
CDR3 protein: CAGGQGNTEAFF
CDR3 DNA: TGTGCCGGGGGACAGGGCAACACTGAAGCTTTCTTT

J gene: TRBJ2-2
clone size: NA
D gene: NA
V gene: TRBV7-2
CDR3 protein: CASSQDSTGELFF
CDR3 DNA: TGTGCCAGCAGTCAGGACAGCACCGGGGAGCTGTTTTTT

J gene: TRBJ2-1
clone size: NA
D gene: NA
V gene: TRBV11-2
CDR3 protein: CASSLVARGSYNEQFF
CDR3 DNA: TGTGCCAGCAGCTTAGTGGCGCGGGGCTCCTACAATGAGCAGTTCTTC

J gene: TRBJ2-1
clone size: NA
D gene: TRBD2
V gene: TRBV18
CDR3 protein: CASSGGLAGAQGEQFF
CDR3 DNA: TGTGCCAGCTCAGGCGGGCTAGCGGGGGCCCAGGGTGAGCAGTTCTTC

J gene: TRBJ1-1
clone size: NA
D gene: NA
V gene: TRBV30
CDR3 protein: CAWGTGTEAFF
CDR3 DNA: TGTGCCTGGGGGACCGGGACAGAAGCTTTCTTT

J gene: TRBJ2-2
clone size: NA
D gene: TRBD1
V gene: TRBV6-5
CDR3 protein: CASSYGAGGFGELFF
CDR3 DNA: TGTGCCAGCAGTTACGGGGCAGGGGGCTTCGGGGAGCTGTTTTTT

J gene: TRBJ2-3
clone size: NA
D gene: TRBD2
V gene: TRBV11-3
CDR3 protein: CASSLDPYPGGSDTQYF
CDR3 DNA: TGTGCCAGCAGCTTAGATCCCTACCCGGGAGGGTCCGATACGCAGTATTTT